The next 19 T cell receptor beta chains were all read from a single sample in a study of T-cell reconstitution after alpha-beta-depleted transplantation in children (dated by TCRdb to between 2015 and 2016). Libraries were built with PCR. Sequencing took place on an Illumina HiSeq 2500. TCR library preparation used molecular barcoding, with unique molecular identifiers applied to normalize quantification of the TCRbeta repertoire. The raw public data were reprocessed by TCRdb itself: fastp quality trimming at Q25, MiXCR clonotype calling, in-frame beta chains only. Records with the same CDR3 protein are collapsed into one entry carrying the most frequent genes and DNA. The sample has 480,000 or so distinct CDR3 sequences on record, over 9.5% of them singletons. Around 2% of the sample goes to the ten largest clones. This sample's treatment or condition label indicates: allogeneic hematopoietic cell transplantation with graft depleted of TCRalphabeta T cells and CD19 B cells.

The material was PBMCs, obtained before TCRalphabeta/CD19-depleted stem cell transplant. Receptors were obtained from a child aged 2 to 9 with inherited bone marrow failure, due to receive a stem cell transplant.

The chain joins TRBV6-5 to TRBJ1-2; 12 bases match TRBD1. CDR1 MNHEY and CDR2 SVGAGI come from the germline V gene. V was clipped by 2 bases and J by 5 bases; unmatched bases: 3. The CDR3 consists of 15 residues. CDR3 region: CASSYRGQGAYGYTF. The CDR3 nucleotides are TGTGCCAGCAGTTACCGGGGACAGGGGGCTTATGGCTACACCTTC.

This clonotype was seen many times. As DNA, the CDR3 is TGTGCCAGCAGTGCCGGACTAGCGCTGGGCGAGCAGTACTTC. It yields the protein CASSAGLALGEQYF. The chain uses TRBV28 and TRBJ2-7; TRBD2 agrees at 9 bases. CDR3 length: 14 residues. Losses at the gene ends were 5 bases for V and 6 bases for J; bases not matched to a gene: 8. Germline V lookup: CDR1 MDHEN, CDR2 SYDVKM.

J is TRBJ2-7 and V is TRBV4-3; TRBD2 agrees at 11 bases. J was trimmed by 4 bases and V by 3 bases; bases with no gene match: 2. CDR1 and CDR2 (germline): LGHNA, YSLEER. CDR3 length equals 14 residues. The CDR3 region is CASSHLAGGYEQYF. The CDR3 region has the DNA TGCGCCAGCAGCCACCTAGCGGGAGGTTACGAGCAGTACTTC.

There are a few counts of this clonotype. The chain combines TRBV6-5 with TRBJ1-1, with D uncertain. This CDR3 is built from 12 residues. Germline values: CDR1 MNHEY, CDR2 SVGAGI. Trimming removed 1 base from V and 10 bases from J, with 10 bases in between. CDR3 region: CASSYLRIRAFF. For the CDR3, the DNA is TGTGCCAGCAGTTACTTAAGGATAAGAGCTTTCTTT.

This clonotype was detected ten times or more. The V and J genes are TRBV24-1 and TRBJ2-5, with 12 bases lining up with TRBD2. Trimming took 0 bases from V and 4 from J; bases not matched to a gene: 8. Germline V lookup: CDR1 KGHDR, CDR2 SFDVKD. This CDR3 spans 18 amino acids. The CDR3 loop reads CATSDLRLPGLAGETQYF. Written as DNA, the CDR3 is TGTGCCACCAGTGATTTGCGATTACCGGGACTAGCGGGAGAGACCCAGTACTTC.

This clonotype was picked up many times. The V and J genes are TRBV4-3 and TRBJ2-3; no clear D. Germline V gene sequence: CDR1 LGHNA, CDR2 YSLEER. The CDR3 runs to 13 residues. V gave up 0 bases and J gave up 6 bases, with 7 bases separating them. For the CDR3, the DNA is TGCGCCAGCAGCCAAGACCCCAGGGATACGCAGTATTTT. It codes for CASSQDPRDTQYF.

Comment on this clonotype: This may be a read error: a much more frequent sequence differs by one nucleotide. This rearrangement joins TRBV29-1 to TRBJ1-2; 9 bases match TRBD1. V shed 5 bases, J shed 6 bases, and the junction held 10 bases outside the gene matches. CDR3 size: 14 residues. Germline values: CDR1 SQVTM, CDR2 ANQGSEA. The CDR3 nucleotides read TGCAGCGTTAACTCCGGGACAGGGAGGCATGGCTACACCTTC. It is translated as CSVNSGTGRHGYTF.

Concerning this clonotype: A much more abundant neighbour one base away suggests this may be a read error. V usage is TRBV12-3 or TRBV12-4 and J usage is TRBJ2-7, with D possibly TRBD1 on 7 matching bases. This CDR3 contains 15 residues. The DNA of the CDR3 is TGTGCCAGCTGTTTTATCTCAGGGGGGTCCTACGAGCAGTACTTC. Its protein is CASCFISGGSYEQYF.

V is TRBV4-1 and J is TRBJ2-5; 7 nucleotides align to TRBD1. Germline V lookup: CDR1 MGHRA, CDR2 YSYEKL. This CDR3 is 15 amino acids long. The ends lost 5 bases at V and 1 base at J; junction bases unmatched: 7. CDR3 residues: CASSYRTGPQETQYF. In nucleotides, the CDR3 is TGCGCCAGCAGCTACCGGACAGGTCCCCAAGAGACCCAGTACTTC.

On this clonotype itself: The junction does not match germline at one end; this may be a read error. The V and J genes are TRBV7-9 and TRBJ1-5; TRBD1 might be the D (6 bases). CDR3 length: 12 residues. Germline-derived CDR1 and CDR2 are SEHNR and FQNEAQ (reference sequence). The CDR3 sequence is CPSSEGGRPQHF. The CDR3 region has the DNA TGTCCCAGCAGCGAGGGGGGTAGGCCCCAGCATTTT.

This clonotype was seen at least ten times. The CDR3 bases are TGTGCCAGCAGCTCGGACCCGGGACTATTAGGCAATGAGCAGTTCTTC. Residues: CASSSDPGLLGNEQFF. The V and J genes are TRBV7-1 and TRBJ2-1; 7 bases fit TRBD2. TRBV7-1 is sorted into the ORF group, with uncertain function. V lost 3 bases, J lost 6 bases, and 11 bases stayed unmatched. This CDR3 comprises 16 residues.

A note on this clonotype: Just one base apart from a much larger clone, this may be a read error. The chain recombines TRBV4-3 with TRBJ1-1, with D uncertain. CDR3 length equals 15 residues. Germline V gene sequence: CDR1 LGHNA, CDR2 YSLEER. CDR3 nucleotide sequence: TGCGCCAGCAGCCAAGATATAGGGTTGGAGTCTGAAGCTTACTTT. Translation: CASSQDIGLESEAYF.

This clonotype was found many times. V usage is TRBV5-1 and J usage is TRBJ2-2; 7 bases map to TRBD1. Germline V CDR1 and CDR2: SGHRS, YFSETQ. Losses at the gene ends were 4 bases for V and 3 bases for J; bases not matched to a gene: 0. This CDR3 spans 13 amino acids. This CDR3 reads CASSGQDTGELFF. CDR3 in DNA: TGCGCCAGCAGCGGACAGGACACCGGGGAGCTGTTTTTT.

The rearrangement joins TRBV6-2 or TRBV6-3 to TRBJ2-2, with D possibly TRBD2 on 7 matching bases. The V gene's germline CDR1 is MNHEY and CDR2 SVGEGT. Trimming pared 6 bases from V and 6 bases from J, leaving 14 bases between. This CDR3 spans 14 amino acids. CDR3 protein: CASRSAGHPGELFF. The CDR3 coding sequence is TGTGCCAGCAGGTCAGCGGGACACCCCGGGGAGCTGTTTTTT.

In this sample, this clonotype turned up a few times. This chain uses TRBV29-1 with TRBJ2-7; D may be TRBD1 (5 bases). The ends were cut back, 5 bases at V and 2 bases at J, with 16 bases in the middle. The V gene's germline CDR1 is SQVTM and CDR2 ANQGSEA. The CDR3 is made up of 14 amino acids. This chain's CDR3 is CSVPSEGAAYEQYF. DNA for the CDR3: TGCAGCGTTCCCTCGGAAGGGGCGGCCTACGAGCAGTACTTC.

Comments on this clonotype: Because the CDR3's place on the DNA is in doubt, the DNA is left out and the CDR3 is given as listed by TCRdb. V usage is TRBV19 and J usage is TRBJ1-1. Germline lookup yields CDR1 LNHDA and CDR2 SQIVND (reference sequence). The CDR3 length is 15 residues, termini included. The CDR3 protein is CASSISHFGNTEAFF.

This clonotype has a count of ten or more. The chain has TRBV30 and TRBJ2-1; weak D call: TRBD1 (6 bases). Germline lookup yields CDR1 GTSNPN and CDR2 SVGIG (reference sequence). Trimming removed 4 bases at V and 1 base at J, with 17 bases between. This CDR3 is built from 16 residues. The CDR3 loop reads CAWTPTEGDSYNEQFF. Written as DNA, the CDR3 is TGTGCCTGGACCCCGACCGAGGGGGATTCCTACAATGAGCAGTTCTTC. Supplemented by reference TRBV30 and TRBJ2-1, the full variable domain reads SQTIHQWPATLVQPVGSPLSLECTVEGTSNPNLYWYRQAAGRGLQLLFYSVGIGQISSEVPQNLSASRPQDRQFILSSKKLLLSDSGFYLCAWTPTEGDSYNEQFFGPGTRLTVL.

There are a few counts of this clonotype. V gene TRBV20-1 combines with J gene TRBJ1-5, with a weak D call TRBD1 (5 bases). This CDR3 has 14 residues. With 4 bases removed from V and 4 bases from J, the gap between germline ends came to 14 bases. The germline V gene encodes CDR1 DFQATT and CDR2 SNEGSKA (reference sequence). The CDR3 sequence: CSATPGTGNQPQHF. As DNA, the CDR3 is TGCAGTGCTACTCCCGGGACGGGAAATCAGCCCCAGCATTTT.

This clonotype came up many times. The gene calls are TRBV29-1 and TRBJ2-3; no firm D call. The V and J ends lost 4 bases and 2 bases respectively, with 7 bases between them. The CDR3 totals 12 residues. Germline CDR1 and CDR2: SQVTM and ANQGSEA. CDR3 loop: CSVVFNTDTQYF. CDR3 coding DNA: TGCAGCGTTGTGTTTAACACAGATACGCAGTATTTT.